This passage covers 30 T cell receptor beta chains from one sample sequenced in a study of vaccination effects on CD4 cells after COVID-19. For these TCRs, the target antigens are not known. Assay: immunoSEQ multiplex PCR; the TCRdb copy retains only in-frame clones and omits some. The sample carries 24,000 or so clones, around 79% recorded once. Before any sequencing was done, the ViraFEST assay used viral peptide pools to expand antigen-specific CD4+ T cells. Following a 10-day culture, CD4+ T cells were purified. The person was diagnosed with PCR-confirmed SARS-CoV-2 infection between March and December 2020. The source material was CD4+ T cells from PBMCs cultured with HCoV-NL63 spike peptides, sampled before COVID-19 vaccination. These receptors were collected from a human donor who had a prior SARS-CoV-2 infection.

The chain links TRBV5-1 to TRBJ1-3, with D possibly TRBD1 on 5 matching bases. The CDR3 spans 15 residues. The germline CDR1 and CDR2 sequences are SGHRS and YFSETQ. V dropped 4 bases and J dropped 0 bases, with 11 bases sitting between them. This chain's CDR3 is CASSREGLSGNTIYF. The CDR3 bases are TGCGCCAGCAGCCGGGAGGGGCTCTCTGGAAACACCATATATTTT.

This sequence joins TRBV3-1 (or the pseudogene TRBV3-2) and TRBJ2-3; the D gene is possibly TRBD2 (6 bases). The germline V gene has CDR1 LGHDT and CDR2 YNNKEL (reference sequence). V lost 5 bases to trimming and J lost 1 base, with 13 bases between them. This CDR3 is built from 15 residues. CDR3 region: CASSSLAGRTDTQYF. CDR3 bases: TGTGCCAGCAGCTCCCTTGCGGGGCGCACAGATACGCAGTATTTT.

The J gene is TRBJ2-2, the V gene TRBV19; a weak D match, TRBD1 (5 bases). Trimming removed 3 bases from V and 7 bases from J, with 9 bases in between. There are 13 residues in the CDR3. Germline CDR1 reads LNHDA; CDR2 reads SQIVND (reference sequence). CDR3 amino acids: CASSIQGVGELFF. DNA for the CDR3: TGTGCCAGTAGTATCCAGGGTGTCGGGGAGCTGTTTTTT.

The chain couples TRBV13 to TRBJ2-7; 8 bases match TRBD1. The CDR3 runs 10 residues. With 11 bases clipped from V and 11 bases from J, the junction kept 8 bases outside the gene matches. The germline CDR1 and CDR2 sequences are PRHDT and FYEKMQ (reference sequence). CDR3 in DNA: TGTGCCGACCAGGGGGCCGGGGAGTACTTC. Its protein is CADQGAGEYF.

The J gene is TRBJ1-2, the V gene TRBV6-1, with TRBD1 matching 10 bases. V dropped 2 bases and J dropped 8; count of bases not matched to a gene: 5. Germline-derived CDR1 and CDR2 are MNHNS and SASEGT. The CDR3 covers 14 residues. The CDR3 loop is CASSERGQGRGYTF. The CDR3 bases are TGTGCCAGCAGTGAAAGGGGACAGGGGCGAGGCTACACCTTC.

CDR3 sequence reads: CASSLGGKSTDTQYF. CDR3 coding DNA: TGTGCCAGCAGCTTGGGTGGGAAAAGCACAGATACGCAGTATTTT. The chain couples TRBV5-4 to TRBJ2-3; D gene ambiguous. Trimming stripped 0 bases from V and 0 bases from J, with 8 bases between. The CDR3 totals 15 residues. Germline CDR1 reads SGHNT; CDR2 reads YYREEE (reference sequence).

This chain links TRBV19 with TRBJ2-1; 10 nucleotides line up with TRBD2. Unmatched junction bases numbered 5, after V lost 3 bases and J lost 9 bases. This CDR3 has 14 residues. CDR1 LNHDA and CDR2 SQIVND come from the germline V gene (reference sequence). In DNA form, the CDR3 reads TGTGCCAGTAGTATTAGCGGGGGGATGATTGAGCAGTTCTTC. Protein product: CASSISGGMIEQFF. The full variable domain, in which reference TRBV19 and TRBJ2-1 provide the parts outside the CDR3, is DGGITQSPKYLFRKEGQNVTLSCEQNLNHDAMYWYRQDPGQGLRLIYYSQIVNDFQKGDIAEGYSVSREKKESFPLTVTSAQKNPTAFYLCASSISGGMIEQFFGPGTRLTVL.

The chain joins TRBV19 to TRBJ1-6; D is possibly TRBD1 (5 bases). Per the germline V gene, CDR1 is LNHDA and CDR2 is SQIVND (reference sequence). The CDR3 has 18 amino acids. V was cut by 3 bases and J by 9 bases, with 24 bases left in between. CDR3 in amino acids: CASSMGRGNPTYGSPLHF. The CDR3 DNA is TGTGCCAGTAGTATGGGACGCGGGAACCCGACCTACGGTTCACCCCTCCACTTT.

This chain connects TRBV14 to TRBJ1-3; 7 bases align to TRBD1. Germline lookup yields CDR1 SGHDN and CDR2 FVKESK. V gave up 3 bases and J gave up 3 bases; unmatched junction bases: 8. The CDR3 loop spans 16 amino acids. The CDR3 coding sequence is TGTGCCAGCAGCCAGTATGGAAGACAGGGTGGAAACACCATATATTTT. This translates into CASSQYGRQGGNTIYF.

The chain recombines TRBV29-1 with TRBJ2-7; D may correspond to TRBD1 or TRBD2 (6 bases each). Germline-derived CDR1 and CDR2 are SQVTM and ANQGSEA. The CDR3 length is 14 residues. V lost 6 bases, J lost 0 bases, and 15 bases lay in between. The CDR3 nucleotides read TGCAGCGTGGTGCGGGACACTGGCTCCTACGAGCAGTACTTC. Translation gives CSVVRDTGSYEQYF.

The chain links TRBV5-6 to TRBJ1-2; no definite D call. This CDR3 comprises 13 residues. The germline V gene encodes CDR1 SGHDT and CDR2 YYEEEE. V lost 4 bases and J 0 bases, leaving 7 bases between the germline ends. The CDR3 DNA reads TGTGCCAGCAGCGCGTCTACTAACTATGGCTACACCTTC. It encodes CASSASTNYGYTF.

The genes are TRBV5-6 and TRBJ2-7, with D maybe TRBD2 (6 bases). The CDR3 spans 17 residues. The V gene's germline CDR1 is SGHDT and CDR2 YYEEEE. Deletions cut 4 bases from V and 3 bases from J, with 23 bases between. CDR3 nucleotides: TGTGCCAGCAGCGCGTATGTGGAGGGCCCTATAATCTACGAGCAGTACTTC. Amino acids: CASSAYVEGPIIYEQYF.

Here the CDR3 reads CASRDTLGLAGGQRNEQFF. The CDR3 nucleotides are TGTGCCAGCAGGGATACATTGGGACTAGCGGGGGGGCAACGCAATGAGCAGTTCTTC. The V and J genes are TRBV7-6 and TRBJ2-1; 16 bases align to TRBD2. The CDR3 runs 19 residues. CDR1 and CDR2 (germline): SGHVS, FNYEAQ. V lost 6 bases to trimming and J lost 6 bases; unmatched junction nucleotides: 14.

V usage is TRBV5-1 and J usage is TRBJ1-3; no clear D gene. The germline V gene encodes CDR1 SGHRS and CDR2 YFSETQ. CDR3 length equals 15 residues. Trimming left V 4 bases short and J 0 bases short, with 11 bases between. The CDR3 sequence is CASSPRRDSGNTIYF. The CDR3 coding sequence is TGCGCCAGCAGCCCCCGCCGCGACTCTGGAAACACCATATATTTT. The full variable domain, rest sourced from reference TRBV5-1 and TRBJ1-3, is KAGVTQTPRYLIKTRGQQVTLSCSPISGHRSVSWYQQTPGQGLQFLFEYFSETQRNKGNFPGRFSGRQFSNSRSEMNVSTLELGDSALYLCASSPRRDSGNTIYFGEGSWLTVV.

This clone occurred a few times. The chain recombines TRBV10-3 with TRBJ1-1; D is possibly TRBD1 (5 bases). In germline, CDR1 is ENHRY, CDR2 SYGVKD. The ends were cut back, 3 bases at V and 1 base at J, with 6 bases in the middle. There are 13 residues in the CDR3. The chain's CDR3 is CAISERGNTEAFF. CDR3 DNA: TGTGCCATCAGTGAAAGGGGGAACACTGAAGCTTTCTTT.

The chain's CDR3 is CAISGGRLAGAEDTQYF. The CDR3 DNA reads TGTGCCATCAGTGGGGGCCGACTAGCGGGAGCAGAAGATACGCAGTATTTT. The chain couples TRBV10-3 to TRBJ2-3; 12 bases match TRBD2. This CDR3 has 17 amino acids. The V and J ends lost 4 bases and 5 bases, in that order; junction bases with no gene match: 10. Germline V gives CDR1 ENHRY, CDR2 SYGVKD.

This clone occurred a few times. The chain uses TRBV7-9 and TRBJ1-1; TRBD1 is a possible D gene (5 bases). The CDR3 is 16 amino acids. Germline lookup yields CDR1 SEHNR and CDR2 FQNEAQ (reference sequence). Deletions cut 5 bases from V and 5 bases from J, with 21 bases between. CDR3 sequence reads: CASSPTPQGLATEAFF. The CDR3 DNA follows: TGTGCCAGCAGCCCGACCCCCCAGGGTCTAGCAACTGAAGCTTTCTTT.

This sequence joins TRBV11-3 and TRBJ2-3, with a tentative D call TRBD1 (6 bases). The CDR3 contains 15 residues. Germline loops: CDR1 SGHNT, CDR2 YENEEA. V lost 4 bases, J lost 4 bases, and 15 bases lay in between. The CDR3 nucleotides read TGTGCCAGCAGCTCTCCAGGGGCTGGGGCAGATACGCAGTATTTT. It specifies CASSSPGAGADTQYF.

This rearrangement joins TRBV11-3 to TRBJ2-7, with 11 bases identical to TRBD2. The junction had 18 bases not matched to a gene; V was cut back by 3 bases and J by 2 bases. The germline V gene encodes CDR1 SGHNT and CDR2 YENEEA. The CDR3 length is 20 residues. CDR3 sequence reads: CASSFPREGALAGGAYEQYF. DNA of the CDR3: TGTGCCAGCAGCTTCCCTAGAGAGGGAGCCTTAGCGGGAGGGGCCTACGAGCAGTACTTC.

V and J are TRBV4-1 and TRBJ2-2; 9 bases map to TRBD2. Germline trimming cut 1 base from V and 4 bases from J; bases unmatched to any gene: 7. The CDR3 sequence is 17 residues long. Per germline, CDR1 MGHRA and CDR2 YSYEKL. CDR3 sequence (DNA): TGCGCCAGCAGCCAAGGGCGGGGGGGGCCGAGCACCGGGGAGCTGTTTTTT. Its translation is CASSQGRGGPSTGELFF.

V usage is TRBV6-5 and J usage is TRBJ1-4; D is unresolved. Germline V CDR1 and CDR2: MNHEY, SVGAGI. This CDR3 region has 14 residues. The V and J ends lost 7 bases and 3 bases respectively, with 12 bases between them. The CDR3 DNA reads as TGTGCCAGCAAGAGAGGCTTGGCTAATGAAAAACTGTTTTTT. Translation: CASKRGLANEKLFF.

V gene TRBV18 combines with J gene TRBJ2-7; D remains unclear. The CDR3 totals 15 residues. Germline V lookup: CDR1 KGHSH, CDR2 LQKENI. Between the trimmed V and J ends, which lost 4 bases and 0 bases, there was a span of 13 bases. The CDR3 loop reads CASSRTRTSSYEQYF. Here the CDR3 DNA reads TGTGCCAGCTCACGCACAAGGACCAGCTCCTACGAGCAGTACTTC.

About this clone: One end of the junction is discordant with germline, which a read error may explain. V usage is TRBV7-7 and J usage is TRBJ2-3; no definite D call. CDR3 length equals 13 residues. Germline loops: CDR1 SSHAT, CDR2 FNYEAQ (reference sequence). DNA for the CDR3: TGTGCTAGCAGTCAAACTGGGACAGATACGCAGTATTTT. Translation: CASSQTGTDTQYF.

The gene calls are TRBV7-2 and TRBJ2-5; D may correspond to TRBD1 or TRBD2 (6 bases each). The CDR3 is 14 residues long. Germline V gene data show CDR1 as SGHTA and CDR2 as FQGNSA. Trimming took off 5 bases at V and 4 bases at J, with 14 bases between the two ends. CDR3 sequence: CASSPTGGVETQYF. The CDR3 nucleotides read TGTGCCAGCAGCCCGACAGGCGGGGTAGAGACCCAGTACTTC.

The CDR3 reads CASSGVHNQPQHF. The CDR3 nucleotides are TGTGCCAGTAGTGGAGTCCACAATCAGCCCCAGCATTTT. The gene calls are TRBV19 and TRBJ1-5, with D unclear. From germline, CDR1 is LNHDA and CDR2 SQIVND (reference sequence). CDR3 size: 13 residues. V was trimmed by 5 bases and J by 3 bases, leaving 8 bases between them. The full variable domain, rest sourced from reference TRBV19 and TRBJ1-5, is DGGITQSPKYLFRKEGQNVTLSCEQNLNHDAMYWYRQDPGQGLRLIYYSQIVNDFQKGDIAEGYSVSREKKESFPLTVTSAQKNPTAFYLCASSGVHNQPQHFGDGTRLSIL.

CDR3 residues: CASSLAGLAGGSAGELFF. Written as DNA, the CDR3 is TGCGCCAGCAGCTTGGCAGGCCTAGCGGGAGGAAGCGCCGGGGAGCTGTTTTTT. The rearrangement joins TRBV5-1 to TRBJ2-2; 11 bases match TRBD2. Germline assignment: CDR1 SGHRS and CDR2 YFSETQ. The CDR3 runs 18 residues. V lost 0 bases and J lost 6; bases outside the gene matches: 10.

The rearrangement joins TRBV29-1 to TRBJ1-1; D is uncertain. Germline CDR1 reads SQVTM; CDR2 reads ANQGSEA. V was pared by 6 bases and J by 1 base, with 12 bases between. The CDR3 consists of 13 residues. CDR3 sequence (DNA): TGCAGCGTCGAGATCATGAGGAACACTGAAGCTTTCTTT. Translation: CSVEIMRNTEAFF.

The J gene is TRBJ1-1, the V gene TRBV5-1; TRBD1 matches 10 bases. The CDR3 length is 18 residues. Trimming cost V 4 bases and J 3 bases; bases outside gene matches: 15. Germline CDR1 and CDR2: SGHRS and YFSETQ. The CDR3 DNA follows: TGCGCCAGCAGCCGCGGGGGACAGGGGAGTCGGATATACACTGAAGCTTTCTTT. Its translation: CASSRGGQGSRIYTEAFF.

This clone was detected a few times. The rearrangement links TRBV20-1 to TRBJ2-7, with D perhaps being TRBD1 or TRBD2 (6 bases each). The germline V gene has CDR1 DFQATT and CDR2 SNEGSKA (reference sequence). The CDR3 covers 14 residues. V gave up 3 bases and J gave up 2 bases, with 14 bases separating them. The CDR3 DNA follows: TGCAGTGCTAGTCCCGGGGGCATCACCTACGAGCAGTACTTC. This codes for CSASPGGITYEQYF.

The rearrangement links TRBV19 to TRBJ1-4; maybe TRBD1 (5 bases). In germline, CDR1 is LNHDA, CDR2 SQIVND (reference sequence). There are 14 residues in the CDR3. Deletions cut 1 base from V and 6 bases from J, with 9 bases between. In DNA, the CDR3 is TGTGCCAGTAGTATAGCCAGGGAAGATGAAAAACTGTTTTTT. This encodes CASSIAREDEKLFF.